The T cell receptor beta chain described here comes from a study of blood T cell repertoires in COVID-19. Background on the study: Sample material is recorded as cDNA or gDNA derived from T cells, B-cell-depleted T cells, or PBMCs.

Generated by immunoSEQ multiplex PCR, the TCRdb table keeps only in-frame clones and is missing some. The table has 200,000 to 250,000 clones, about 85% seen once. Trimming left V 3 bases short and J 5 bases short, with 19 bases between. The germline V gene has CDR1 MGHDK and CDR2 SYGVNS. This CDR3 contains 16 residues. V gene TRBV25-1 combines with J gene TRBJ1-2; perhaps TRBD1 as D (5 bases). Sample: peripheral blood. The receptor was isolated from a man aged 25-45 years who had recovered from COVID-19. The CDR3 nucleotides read TGTGCCAGCAGTGATTTGCCGGACACCGAGACATATGGCTACACCTTC. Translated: CASSDLPDTETYGYTF.